This T cell receptor (beta chain) emerged from a study of neurological immune-mediated disorders. TCRdb re-called the 5' RACE reads through MiXCR, storing one row per CDR3 protein. Of over 60,000 distinct CDR3 sequences listed, just over 5% are singletons. This clonotype was observed a handful of times. The length of the CDR3 is 15 residues. The J segment lost 3 bases and the V segment lost 3 bases, leaving 3 bases of the junction unmatched. This clonotype was sampled from a woman aged 25 to 39 with multiple sclerosis. The specimen was PBMCs. V usage is TRBV12-3 or TRBV12-4 and J usage is TRBJ2-1; 9 positions match TRBD1. CDR3: CASSFGGQGYNEQFF. The DNA for the CDR3 is TGTGCCAGCAGTTTTGGGGGACAGGGCTACAATGAGCAGTTCTTC.